These 15 T cell receptor beta chains were all obtained from the same sample, sequenced in a study of T cell changes during pregnancy in multiple sclerosis. Repertoires were generated with immunoSEQ multiplex PCR, while TCRdb's copy carries only in-frame clones and drops some. The data contain tens of thousands of clones, roughly 90% of them singletons. The source material was peripheral blood, sampled before pregnancy. These receptor sequences come from a female donor with multiple sclerosis, enrolled in a pregnancy study.

This chain joins TRBV6-5 and TRBJ2-3, with 7 bases aligning to TRBD2. Trimming at V came to 2 bases and at J to 0 bases, leaving 5 bases not matched to a gene. From germline, CDR1 is MNHEY and CDR2 SVGAGI. The CDR3 totals 16 residues. Here the CDR3 DNA reads TGTGCCAGCAGTTACCGGGGCGGGGGTAGCACAGATACGCAGTATTTT. It specifies CASSYRGGGSTDTQYF.

The rearrangement joins TRBV11-3 to TRBJ2-5; 8 positions agree with TRBD2. The CDR3 is made up of 16 amino acids. V shed 3 bases, J shed 1 base, and the junction held 7 bases outside the gene matches. From germline, CDR1 is SGHNT and CDR2 YENEEA. The CDR3, as DNA: TGTGCCAGCAGCTTCTACGGCGGGGGGCCCCAAGAGACCCAGTACTTC. This gives the protein CASSFYGGGPQETQYF.

The V gene is TRBV7-2, the J gene TRBJ1-2, with D hard to call. The CDR3 is made up of 16 amino acids. The V end lost 2 bases, the J end lost 1 base, and 14 bases lay between the germline ends. Germline V lookup: CDR1 SGHTA, CDR2 FQGNSA. The chain's CDR3 is CASSLIPPGNNYGYTF. CDR3 DNA: TGTGCCAGCAGCTTAATCCCCCCAGGAAATAACTATGGCTACACCTTC.

The CDR3 bases are TGCGCCAGCAGTCTCGGACAGGCAGTGTTCAGGGCTAATGAAAAACTGTTTTTT. Its translation: CASSLGQAVFRANEKLFF. V and J are TRBV23-1 and TRBJ1-4, with 7 bases lining up with TRBD1. TRBV23-1 is recorded as an ORF, its role being uncertain. J gave up 3 bases and V 4 bases, and 14 bases lay outside the gene matches. This CDR3 region has 18 residues.

The chain carries TRBV9 and TRBJ2-1; D may be TRBD1 (6 bases). Trimming removed 4 bases from V and 5 bases from J, with 16 bases in between. Per germline, CDR1 SGDLS and CDR2 YYNGEE. CDR3 length: 15 amino acids. The DNA of the CDR3 is TGTGCCAGCAGCCCTGAAGGGGACACACACAATGAGCAGTTCTTC. Translating gives CASSPEGDTHNEQFF.

This rearrangement joins TRBV6-1 to TRBJ1-2, with 7 bases fitting TRBD1. Unmatched junction bases numbered 10, after V lost 5 bases and J lost 4 bases. Germline values: CDR1 MNHNS, CDR2 SASEGT. The CDR3 sequence is 15 residues long. In DNA form, the CDR3 reads TGTGCCAGCAGTTCGGGACAGCGAATCGGCTATGGCTACACCTTC. This encodes CASSSGQRIGYGYTF.

The chain carries TRBV4-2 and TRBJ1-2, with D possibly being TRBD1 (6 bases). V dropped 1 base and J dropped 0 bases, with 12 bases sitting between them. The length of the CDR3 is 16 residues. Germline V gene sequence: CDR1 LGHNA, CDR2 YNFKEQ. DNA for the CDR3: TGTGCCAGCAGCCAAGGGGGGCAGGAATCTAACTATGGCTACACCTTC. It specifies CASSQGGQESNYGYTF.

The rearrangement joins TRBV4-2 to TRBJ2-1, with 15 bases fitting TRBD2. Germline loops: CDR1 LGHNA, CDR2 YNFKEQ. This CDR3 has 16 residues. V was clipped by 0 bases and J by 7 bases; unmatched bases: 1. The CDR3 protein is CASSQDGTSGGNEQFF. The CDR3 DNA reads as TGTGCCAGCAGCCAAGATGGGACTAGCGGGGGGAATGAGCAGTTCTTC.

The chain recombines TRBV4-3 with TRBJ1-1; TRBD1 agrees at 7 bases. The CDR3 totals 15 residues. V lost 4 bases and J lost 3; bases outside the gene matches: 8. CDR1 LGHNA and CDR2 YSLEER come from the germline V gene. Written as DNA, the CDR3 is TGCGCCAGCAGCCGTAGGGACAGCCCTGACACTGAAGCTTTCTTT. The encoded protein is CASSRRDSPDTEAFF.

The chain joins TRBV30 to TRBJ2-7, with TRBD1 matching over 7 bases. Germline CDR1 GTSNPN, CDR2 SVGIG (reference sequence). The J segment lost 2 bases and the V segment lost 5 bases, leaving 3 bases of the junction unmatched. CDR3 length equals 12 residues. Written as DNA, the CDR3 is TGTGCCTGGGACAGGGAGCCCTACGAGCAGTACTTC. Amino acid sequence: CAWDREPYEQYF.

V usage is TRBV7-2 and J usage is TRBJ2-7, with D maybe TRBD2 (6 bases). CDR3 size: 14 residues. V gave up 5 bases and J gave up 1 base, with 12 bases separating them. Looked up from germline, CDR1 is SGHTA and CDR2 is FQGNSA. For the CDR3, the DNA is TGTGCCAGCAGCCGCCCGGGGGTATCCTACGAGCAGTACTTC. Its translation is CASSRPGVSYEQYF.

This chain joins TRBV7-2 and TRBJ1-3; 11 nucleotides agree with TRBD1. This CDR3 is built from 17 residues. V lost 1 base and J lost 0; bases outside the gene matches: 2. CDR1 is SGHTA, CDR2 FQGNSA, per germline. This chain's CDR3 is CASSLGGQGVSGNTIYF. As DNA, the CDR3 is TGTGCCAGCAGCTTAGGGGGACAGGGGGTCTCTGGAAACACCATATATTTT.

CDR3 sequence (DNA): TGTGCCAGCAGACGAACAGGGAAGGAGACCCAGTACTTC. It is translated as CASRRTGKETQYF. This chain joins TRBV7-2 and TRBJ2-5; TRBD1 might be the D (6 bases). Germline V lookup: CDR1 SGHTA, CDR2 FQGNSA. The CDR3 is 13 residues long. V was pared by 6 bases and J by 5 bases, with 13 bases between.

V gene TRBV19 combines with J gene TRBJ1-5; tentatively, D is TRBD1 (6 bases). The CDR3 is 13 amino acids. Germline values: CDR1 LNHDA, CDR2 SQIVND (reference sequence). Trimming left V 6 bases short and J 3 bases short, with 9 bases between. CDR3 residues: CASSTGFNQPQHF. The CDR3 nucleotides are TGTGCCAGTAGCACAGGGTTCAATCAGCCCCAGCATTTT. Based on the CDR3 plus reference TRBV19 and TRBJ1-5, the full variable domain is DGGITQSPKYLFRKEGQNVTLSCEQNLNHDAMYWYRQDPGQGLRLIYYSQIVNDFQKGDIAEGYSVSREKKESFPLTVTSAQKNPTAFYLCASSTGFNQPQHFGDGTRLSIL.

This clone appeared once. The CDR3 region is CASRELANTEAFF. In DNA, the CDR3 is TGTGCCAGCAGGGAGCTCGCGAACACTGAAGCTTTCTTT. The chain is built from TRBV27 and TRBJ1-1; D remains unclear. The CDR3 is 13 residues long. CDR1 MNHEY and CDR2 SMNVEV come from the germline V gene (reference sequence). V was cut by 6 bases and J by 1 base, with 9 bases left in between.